This TCR beta chain was recovered during a study of blood T cell repertoires in COVID-19. Study-wide background: Samples taken during acute and convalescent COVID-19 were collected in the United States, Italy and Spain. PBMCs, B-cell-depleted T cells, or T cells were the source of the cDNA or gDNA that made up the material.

Under the authors' procedure: Estimation of nucleated cell counts was performed using reference gene primer amplification. This table comes from immunoSEQ multiplex PCR, and its TCRdb copy is limited to in-frame clones, with some not included. The D gene and trimming were derived from the DNA, and the V and J assignments and clone size from that table. The table includes roughly 200,000 clones, about 84% detected once. Patients at the Seattle site were enrolled during active infection and followed longitudinally. CDR1 and CDR2 (germline): MDHEN, SYDVKM. V lost 8 bases and J lost 3; bases outside the gene matches: 6. This CDR3 is built from 14 residues.

The source of this sequence is a person between 65 and 80 years old with COVID-19, enrolled during active disease. Sequenced sample: peripheral blood. V and J are TRBV28 and TRBJ2-7, with TRBD2 matching over 11 bases. CDR3 coding DNA: TGTGCCAGCGAGGGCGGGACTAGCGGCTACGAGCAGTACTTC. The encoded protein is CASEGGTSGYEQYF.